This T cell receptor (beta chain) was profiled in a study of beta chain features in type 1 diabetes. Study in general: Examination covered 100 million to 140 million sorted cells spanning all samples.

V shed 2 bases, J shed 6 bases, and the junction held 11 bases outside the gene matches. Looked up from germline, CDR1 is SQVTM and CDR2 is ANQGSEA. The CDR3 is 16 amino acids. Study-wide results and limits: All four CD4+ subsets from Type 1 diabetes patients carried moderately but significantly shorter TCRB CDR3s. Patients' naive, central memory and Treg TCRB repertoires seemed closer to one another than those of healthy donors. A possible short-template PCR bias applies equally to patients and controls.

This clone was detected a few times. Antigen: not known. Of the isolated RNA, all was reverse transcribed, and so the sequenced material was expressed TCRB transcripts. Sequencing used immunoSEQ multiplex PCR; TCRdb keeps in-frame clones, though not all of them. The table has 600,000 to 700,000 clones, roughly 12% seen once. This TCR derives from a man younger than 35 with type 1 diabetes. The chain uses TRBV29-1 and TRBJ2-1; TRBD2 matches 9 bases. The sequenced material came from naive CD4+ T cells from blood. CDR3 bases: TGCAGCGTTGAACTTTGGCGCGGGGGGGTCTCCAATGAGCAGTTCTTC. This translates into CSVELWRGGVSNEQFF.